A selection of T cell receptor beta chains follows, all from one sample in a study of T cells in Graves' hyperthyroidism and ophthalmopathy. MiXCR, applied by TCRdb to the multiplex PCR reads, yields one record per CDR3 protein. The sample lists hundreds of thousands of distinct CDR3 sequences, approximately 44% occurring once. Sequenced material: peripheral blood or thyroid tissue (not recorded which). Receptors originate from a woman younger than 30 with Graves' hyperthyroidism. The CDR3 runs from the conserved cysteine through the conserved F or W. The D gene is left open where the match is weak. Part of the rows lack a size; the others show once, few, many or a class for expanded clones.

J: TRBJ1-2
D: TRBD1
size: -
V: TRBV25-1
DNA: TGTGCCAGCATCGGGACAGGGGGCGGTTATGGCTACACCTTC
CDR3: CASIGTGGGYGYTF

J: TRBJ1-5
D: -
size: few
V: TRBV7-9
DNA: TGTGCCAGCAGCTTTGACCTAAATCAGCCCCAGCATTTT
CDR3: CASSFDLNQPQHF

J: TRBJ2-7
D: TRBD2
size: few
V: TRBV20-1
DNA: TGCAGTGCTAGAGGCCCTGACGCGGGAGGCACCTACGAGCAGTACTTC
CDR3: CSARGPDAGGTYEQYF

J: TRBJ1-2
D: -
size: -
V: TRBV7-9
DNA: TGCGCCAGCGGGCCCCGGGGACCGCCTAACTATGGCTACACCTTC
CDR3: CASGPRGPPNYGYTF

J: TRBJ1-5
D: TRBD1
size: -
V: TRBV7-9
DNA: TGTGCCAGCAGCGCATCCGGGGCAGGGGGGCAGCCCCAGCATTTT
CDR3: CASSASGAGGQPQHF

J: TRBJ2-5
D: -
size: -
V: TRBV6-5
DNA: TGTGCCAGCAGGTATCAGCAGACCCAGTACTTC
CDR3: CASRYQQTQYF

J: TRBJ2-5
D: -
size: -
V: TRBV16
DNA: TGTGCCAGCAGCCAAGGCCTAGGAGGAGAGACCCAGTACTTC
CDR3: CASSQGLGGETQYF

J: TRBJ1-4
D: -
size: -
V: TRBV24-1
DNA: TGTGCCACCAGCTCACCGAGGGACCGTTCAGCTAATGAAAAACTGTTTTTT
CDR3: CATSSPRDRSANEKLFF

J: TRBJ2-7
D: -
size: many
V: TRBV10-3
DNA: TGTGCCATCAGCCAGGGGGGGTCGTACGAGCAGTACTTC
CDR3: CAISQGGSYEQYF

J: TRBJ2-7
D: -
size: -
V: TRBV2
DNA: TGTGCCAGCAGTGAAATCGACTACTACGAGCAGTACTTC
CDR3: CASSEIDYYEQYF

J: TRBJ2-1
D: -
size: -
V: TRBV15
DNA: TGTGCCACCAGCAGAAGGGGAAGGCAGCCCCAGCAGTTCTTC
CDR3: CATSRRGRQPQQFF

J: TRBJ1-1
D: -
size: -
V: TRBV29-1
DNA: TGTGCCAGTACGGCCGGGTGGACTGAAGCTTTCTTT
CDR3: CASTAGWTEAFF

J: TRBJ2-5
D: -
size: -
V: TRBV2
DNA: TGTGCCAGCAGCCTAGGGACGGCTCAAGGGACCCAGTACTTC
CDR3: CASSLGTAQGTQYF

J: TRBJ2-6
D: TRBD1
size: -
V: TRBV7-3
DNA: TGTGCCAGCAGCTTTACAGGGGCGGCCGCCGTCCTGACTTTC
CDR3: CASSFTGAAAVLTF

J: TRBJ2-2
D: -
size: -
V: TRBV9
DNA: TGTGCCAGCAGCGTAGTTTCCGGGACCGGGGAGCTGTTTTTT
CDR3: CASSVVSGTGELFF

J: TRBJ2-7
D: -
size: few
V: TRBV7-8
DNA: TGTGCCAGCAGACAGGGGAGGTCCTACGAGCAGTACTTC
CDR3: CASRQGRSYEQYF

J: TRBJ2-3
D: TRBD2
size: -
V: TRBV29-1
DNA: TGCAGCGCCGGACTGGGACTACTTTCCACAGATACGCAGTATTTT
CDR3: CSAGLGLLSTDTQYF

J: TRBJ2-7
D: -
size: few
V: TRBV7-2
DNA: TGTGCCAGCAGCGCCAGGGTGCTTACCTACGAGCAGTACTTC
CDR3: CASSARVLTYEQYF

J: TRBJ2-7
D: TRBD2
size: -
V: TRBV7-8
DNA: TGTGCCAGCAGCTCCCCTCGGGAGGGCAGCACCTACGAGCAGTACTTC
CDR3: CASSSPREGSTYEQYF

J: TRBJ1-2
D: -
size: many
V: TRBV29-1
DNA: TGCAGCGTTGAAGGCCATGGCTACACCTTC
CDR3: CSVEGHGYTF

J: TRBJ2-6
D: TRBD1
size: -
V: TRBV19
DNA: TGTGCCAGTACCGACAGGGGTGGGGCCAACGTCCTGACTTTC
CDR3: CASTDRGGANVLTF

J: TRBJ1-3
D: TRBD1
size: few
V: TRBV7-9
DNA: TGTGCCAGCAGCCTACCGACAGGGGGTCGTAGCTCTGGAAACACCATATATTTT
CDR3: CASSLPTGGRSSGNTIYF

J: TRBJ1-4
D: -
size: -
V: TRBV7-2
DNA: TGTGCCAGCAGCTTACGGGCCCTGGAGACTAATGAAAAACTGTTTTTT
CDR3: CASSLRALETNEKLFF

J: TRBJ1-1
D: -
size: -
V: TRBV29-1
DNA: TGCAGCGTTGAACCTCTATTGAGGGGCACTGAAGCTTTCTTT
CDR3: CSVEPLLRGTEAFF

J: TRBJ2-7
D: -
size: -
V: TRBV29-1
DNA: TGCAGCGTTGAAACAGGGGACTACACCTACGAGCAGTACTTC
CDR3: CSVETGDYTYEQYF

J: TRBJ1-1
D: -
size: few
V: TRBV29-1
DNA: TGCAGCGTTTGGAGTGGGTCTAACACTGAAGCTTTCTTT
CDR3: CSVWSGSNTEAFF

J: TRBJ2-7
D: -
size: -
V: TRBV24-1
DNA: TGTGCCCCCTACGAGCAGTACTTC
CDR3: CAPYEQYF

J: TRBJ1-3
D: -
size: many
V: TRBV10-2
DNA: TGCGCCAGCAGCTTGGACCTCGCGGGAGGAAACACCATATATTTT
CDR3: CASSLDLAGGNTIYF

J: TRBJ1-1
D: TRBD1
size: -
V: TRBV2
DNA: TGTGCCAGCAGGGTAGGGACAGTGATCAACACTGAAGCTTTCTTT
CDR3: CASRVGTVINTEAFF

J: TRBJ2-6
D: TRBD1
size: -
V: TRBV5-1
DNA: TGCGCCAGCAGCTCGGGACAGACCGGGGCCAACGTCCTGACTTTC
CDR3: CASSSGQTGANVLTF

J: TRBJ2-7
D: -
size: -
V: TRBV7-2
DNA: TGTGCCAGCAGCTTAGGCGGGAAGGGCAACGAGCAGTACTTC
CDR3: CASSLGGKGNEQYF

J: TRBJ1-1
D: -
size: many
V: TRBV15
DNA: TGTGCCACCAGCAAAAGGGGGAGAACTGAAGCTTTCTTT
CDR3: CATSKRGRTEAFF

J: TRBJ1-2
D: -
size: -
V: TRBV2
DNA: TGTGCCAGCAGGGGACTAGCGGGAAGCTATGGCTACACCTTC
CDR3: CASRGLAGSYGYTF

J: TRBJ1-2
D: -
size: few
V: TRBV7-3
DNA: TGTGCCAGCAGTTACGAAGCGGGGTTTAAAGGCTACACCTTC
CDR3: CASSYEAGFKGYTF

J: TRBJ2-3
D: -
size: -
V: TRBV9
DNA: TGTGCCAGCGGGAGCACAGGCACAGATACGCAGTATTTT
CDR3: CASGSTGTDTQYF

J: TRBJ1-4
D: -
size: many
V: TRBV7-9
DNA: TGTGCCAGCAGCTTAGGGGGTCAACTGTTTTTT
CDR3: CASSLGGQLFF

J: TRBJ1-6
D: -
size: -
V: TRBV9
DNA: TGTGCCAGCAGCGTAGCTTCAGGCAGAGATTCACCCCTCCACTTT
CDR3: CASSVASGRDSPLHF

J: TRBJ2-7
D: -
size: -
V: TRBV10-2
DNA: TGCGCCAGCAGTGCTCCTCCCTACGAGCAGTACTTC
CDR3: CASSAPPYEQYF

J: TRBJ2-3
D: -
size: -
V: TRBV20-1
DNA: TGCAGTGCTAGCCTGAGGGACACAGATACGCAGTATTTT
CDR3: CSASLRDTDTQYF

J: TRBJ2-2
D: -
size: few
V: TRBV7-2
DNA: TGTGCCAGCAGCTCAAGACTAAGCGACACCGGGGAGCTGTTTTTT
CDR3: CASSSRLSDTGELFF

J: TRBJ2-7
D: -
size: few
V: TRBV6-6
DNA: TGTGCCAGCAGTTTGAGCGACAGTCCGAACTCCTACGAGCAGTACTTC
CDR3: CASSLSDSPNSYEQYF

J: TRBJ1-1
D: TRBD1
size: many
V: TRBV2
DNA: TGTGCCAGCAGTGCGCGACAGGGGAGTCCTGAAGCTTTCTTT
CDR3: CASSARQGSPEAFF

J: TRBJ2-7
D: -
size: many
V: TRBV7-2
DNA: TGTGCCAGCAGCTTAGGGCCTGAGCAGTACTTC
CDR3: CASSLGPEQYF

J: TRBJ1-4
D: TRBD1
size: many
V: TRBV12-3/TRBV12-4
DNA: TGTGCCAGCAGTGAGACAGGGGTGTATGAAAAACTGTTTTTT
CDR3: CASSETGVYEKLFF